Listed here are 12 T cell receptor beta chains from one sample, sequenced in a study of blood T cells in healthy people across ages. Primed by a sample-barcoded 5' primer and a J-beta primer mix, a second PCR proceeded for 7 to 11 cycles. TCRdb ran MiXCR on the 5' RACE reads and lists one entry per CDR3 protein. The sample lists around 1.1 million distinct CDR3 sequences, 35% to 40% occurring once. Material for sequencing was blood. The source of these receptors is a man aged 18 to 29 in good health.

V is TRBV29-1 and J is TRBJ1-1; D call uncertain. From germline, CDR1 is SQVTM and CDR2 ANQGSEA. Trimming took off 7 bases at V and 0 bases at J, with 15 bases between the two ends. The CDR3 length is 14 residues. The CDR3 DNA sequence: TGCAGCGGTAGGGATGGCTCGATGAACACTGAAGCTTTCTTT. This translates into CSGRDGSMNTEAFF.

V gene TRBV7-2 combines with J gene TRBJ2-3; 12 nucleotides agree with TRBD2. The CDR3 is 16 residues long. V was clipped by 1 base and J by 6 bases; unmatched bases: 5. Germline V gene sequence: CDR1 SGHTA, CDR2 FQGNSA. The DNA of the CDR3 is TGTGCCAGCAGCTTAGGTTTTGGGACTAGCGGGGATACGCAGTATTTT. As protein: CASSLGFGTSGDTQYF.

The rearrangement uses TRBV5-1 and TRBJ2-1; 13 bases are shared with TRBD2. The V gene's germline CDR1 is SGHRS and CDR2 YFSETQ. J lost 4 bases, V lost 1 base, and 5 bases had no gene match. The CDR3 consists of 17 residues. CDR3 sequence: CASSLSTSGGLYNEQFF. For the CDR3, the DNA is TGCGCCAGCAGCTTGTCGACTAGCGGGGGGCTATACAATGAGCAGTTCTTC.

This clonotype has just a few counts. The V and J genes are TRBV29-1 and TRBJ1-6, with D uncertain. V lost 1 base and J 14 bases, leaving 15 bases between the germline ends. CDR1 and CDR2 from the germline V gene are SQVTM and ANQGSEA. CDR3 length equals 13 residues. In DNA, the CDR3 is TGCAGCGTTGAAGTACGAGGTAGTAGGGCCCTCCACTTT. Its translation is CSVEVRGSRALHF.

This chain uses TRBV7-9 with TRBJ1-2; possibly TRBD1 for D (6 bases). CDR3 length: 14 residues. Germline lookup yields CDR1 SEHNR and CDR2 FQNEAQ (reference sequence). V was trimmed by 4 bases and J by 4 bases, leaving 13 bases between them. CDR3 in amino acids: CASSSRTDTYGYTF. CDR3 nucleotides: TGTGCCAGCAGCTCAAGGACAGATACCTATGGCTACACCTTC.

The chain is built from TRBV5-6 and TRBJ1-1; D is unresolved. The length of the CDR3 is 15 residues. CDR1 and CDR2 from the germline V gene are SGHDT and YYEEEE. V lost 1 base, J lost 5 bases, and 15 bases lay in between. The CDR3 DNA sequence: TGTGCCAGCAGCTTGAGTCCGGGAGGGAGGACTGAAGCTTTCTTT. Protein: CASSLSPGGRTEAFF.

The chain has TRBV7-2 and TRBJ1-4; 11 bases fit TRBD1. V lost 5 bases and J lost 6; bases outside the gene matches: 2. This CDR3 is built from 14 residues. CDR1 is SGHTA, CDR2 FQGNSA, per germline. CDR3: CASSQDRGHEKLFF. CDR3 DNA sequence: TGTGCCAGCAGCCAGGACAGGGGGCATGAAAAACTGTTTTTT.

The chain has TRBV3-1 and TRBJ1-4; D gene ambiguous. V was clipped by 4 bases and J by 5 bases, with 5 bases between them. Germline lookup yields CDR1 LGHDT and CDR2 YNNKEL (reference sequence). CDR3 length: 12 amino acids. CDR3 amino acids: CASSRPNEKLFF. The CDR3 DNA reads as TGTGCCAGCAGCCGACCCAATGAAAAACTGTTTTTT.

The chain joins TRBV9 to TRBJ2-1, with TRBD2 matching 7 bases. Germline-derived CDR1 and CDR2 are SGDLS and YYNGEE. V lost 3 bases to trimming and J lost 12 bases; unmatched junction nucleotides: 15. There are 15 residues in the CDR3. As DNA, the CDR3 is TGTGCCAGCAGCGAGCGGGGAGGCCTGTTTGATGGGCAGTTCTTC. It translates to CASSERGGLFDGQFF.

This clonotype was detected only a few times. This sequence joins TRBV20-1 and TRBJ2-1; 9 bases are a match to TRBD2. J gave up 13 bases and V 4 bases, and 17 bases lay outside the gene matches. The CDR3 is 15 residues long. CDR1 is DFQATT, CDR2 SNEGSKA, per germline (reference sequence). DNA of the CDR3: TGCAGTGCTAACGGTTTAGGCGGGGGGGCCCTTGTCCAGTTCTTC. The encoded protein is CSANGLGGGALVQFF.

This clonotype occurred many times. This chain joins TRBV5-1 and TRBJ1-2; no reliable D call. Trimming shortened V by 1 base and J by 3 bases, and 10 bases separated the two germline ends. This CDR3 comprises 14 residues. Germline V gene sequence: CDR1 SGHRS, CDR2 YFSETQ. The CDR3 loop reads CASSLSYGDYGYTF. The CDR3 DNA reads TGCGCCAGCAGCTTGAGTTACGGGGACTATGGCTACACCTTC.

This clonotype was seen a handful of times. The genes are TRBV2 and TRBJ2-7; no reliable D call. The CDR3 spans 13 residues. The germline CDR1 and CDR2 sequences are SNHLY and FYNNEI. V lost 1 base, J lost 3 bases, and 7 bases lay in between. CDR3 sequence reads: CASSEEVLYEQYF. The CDR3 DNA reads as TGTGCCAGCAGTGAAGAAGTCCTCTACGAGCAGTACTTC.